This is a list of T cell receptor beta chains from one sample in a study of blood T cell repertoires in COVID-19. Sequenced by immunoSEQ multiplex PCR; TCRdb stores in-frame clones only, minus some. The table lists some 120,000 clones, 70% to 90% of them singletons. Sequencing used peripheral blood. All receptors come from a man aged 35-49 years with acute or convalescent COVID-19. The CDR3 runs from the conserved cysteine through the conserved F or W. The D gene is left open where the match is weak. Clone size, where shown, is once, few, many, or a class for clones that have expanded.

v_call	d_call	clone_size	j_call	cdr3_nt	cdr3_aa
TRBV19	NA	NA	TRBJ2-7	TGTGCCAGTACTCCGTATCTAGGATCCTACGAGCAGTACTTC	CASTPYLGSYEQYF
TRBV6-5	TRBD2	once	TRBJ2-7	TGTGCCAGCAGTCGGACTAGCGGGAGTAACGAGCAGTACTTC	CASSRTSGSNEQYF
TRBV29-1	NA	NA	TRBJ1-5	TGCAGCGTTCGGGGAGTCAATCAGCCCCAGCATTTT	CSVRGVNQPQHF
TRBV6-6	TRBD1	NA	TRBJ1-5	TGTGCCAGCACCCCGGACAGGGGTCAGCCCCAGCATTTT	CASTPDRGQPQHF
TRBV5-6	TRBD1	NA	TRBJ1-3	TGTGCCAGCAGCTTGAAGGGGGACAGCTACTCTGGAAACACCATATATTTT	CASSLKGDSYSGNTIYF
TRBV6-2/TRBV6-3	TRBD1	NA	TRBJ1-5	TGTGCCAGCAGTTACCGGGACAGGGTCAGGGGCAATCAGCCCCAGCATTTT	CASSYRDRVRGNQPQHF
TRBV10-3	NA	NA	TRBJ2-7	TGTGCCATCAGGGCCGTTCGCGGGGGCAAGTACGAGCAGTACTTC	CAIRAVRGGKYEQYF
TRBV3-1/TRBV3-2	NA	NA	TRBJ1-3	TGTGCCAGCAGCCAAGGGGGGGTGAGAGGAAACACCATATATTTT	CASSQGGVRGNTIYF
TRBV14	NA	NA	TRBJ2-7	TGTGCCAGCAGCCAAGCCGGGAGCTCCTACGAGCAGTACTTC	CASSQAGSSYEQYF
TRBV5-1	TRBD2	NA	TRBJ2-3	TGCGCCAGCAGCTCCGGGGGGGCCGGAGATACGCAGTATTTT	CASSSGGAGDTQYF
TRBV7-2	NA	NA	TRBJ2-5	TGTGCCAGCAGCTTAACAGTGGGGCCTGGGGAGACCCAGTACTTC	CASSLTVGPGETQYF
TRBV25-1	NA	NA	TRBJ2-2	TGTGCCAGCAAAAGGGGGGGTGCCGGGGAGCTGTTTTTT	CASKRGGAGELFF
TRBV4-2	TRBD1	NA	TRBJ1-2	TGTGCCAGCAGCCCCCTTGGGACAGGGCAAAACTATGGCTACACCTTC	CASSPLGTGQNYGYTF
TRBV28	NA	NA	TRBJ1-5	TGTGCCAGCAGTTTATTGCGGCAACAGCCCCAGCATTTT	CASSLLRQQPQHF
TRBV7-9	TRBD1	NA	TRBJ1-1	TGTGCCAGCAGCAAACAGGACAGGGCGACTGAAGCTTTCTTT	CASSKQDRATEAFF
TRBV18	TRBD2	NA	TRBJ2-5	TGTGCCAGCTCATATATTGCCGGGACTAGGGGTGAGACCCAGTACTTC	CASSYIAGTRGETQYF
TRBV21-1	NA	NA	TRBJ2-7	TGTGCCAGCAGCAAAAACTGGGACAGGGTGGATGAGCAGTACTTC	CASSKNWDRVDEQYF
TRBV3-1/TRBV3-2	TRBD2	NA	TRBJ2-1	TGTGCCAGCAGCCCCTACGGTCCGGGGGGCAATGAGCAGTTCTTC	CASSPYGPGGNEQFF
TRBV12-3/TRBV12-4	NA	NA	TRBJ1-5	TGTGCCAGCAGTTTAGCCGGTCAGCCCCAGCATTTT	CASSLAGQPQHF
TRBV5-1	TRBD1	many	TRBJ1-6	TGCGCCAGCAGCAGAGCCGGGACAGCTTATAATTCACCCCTCCACTTT	CASSRAGTAYNSPLHF
TRBV7-2	NA	once	TRBJ1-5	TGTGCCAGCAGCTTAGTGGCAGGGAATAGCAATCAGCCCCAGCATTTT	CASSLVAGNSNQPQHF
TRBV28	TRBD1	few	TRBJ1-2	TGTGCCAGCAGTTTAGACAGGGTCTATGGCTACACCTTC	CASSLDRVYGYTF
TRBV5-1	TRBD2	NA	TRBJ2-1	TGCGCCAGCAGCTTACCGGGACTAGCGGGGGGGCCGAACAATGAGCAGTTCTTC	CASSLPGLAGGPNNEQFF
TRBV19	TRBD2	NA	TRBJ2-2	TGTGCCAGTAGTATAGAGCCCCTGACTAGCGGGAACACCGGGGAGCTGTTTTTT	CASSIEPLTSGNTGELFF
TRBV4-1	TRBD2	NA	TRBJ2-1	TGCGCCAGCAGCCAAGATAAACTAGCGGGAGGAGGTGAGCAGTTCTTC	CASSQDKLAGGGEQFF
TRBV2	NA	NA	TRBJ2-1	TGTGCCAGCAGTCGCTCGAATAGGGGGATCAATGAGCAGTTCTTC	CASSRSNRGINEQFF
TRBV7-4	TRBD2	NA	TRBJ2-5	TGTGCCAGCAGATCTAGCGGGGGCCCTAAAGAGACCCAGTACTTC	CASRSSGGPKETQYF
TRBV12-3/TRBV12-4	NA	NA	TRBJ1-1	TGTGCCAGCGGGGAATTGGCGGGCACTGAAGCTTTCTTT	CASGELAGTEAFF
TRBV28	TRBD1	NA	TRBJ2-7	TGTGCCAGCAGTCCTACCGGGACAGGTTCCTACGAGCAGTACTTC	CASSPTGTGSYEQYF
TRBV7-2	NA	NA	TRBJ2-3	TGTGCCAGCAGCCCCCGTACCGCGGGTAGCACAGATACGCAGTATTTT	CASSPRTAGSTDTQYF
TRBV2	NA	NA	TRBJ1-2	TGTGCCAGCTACCACGGGTATGGATATGGCTACACCTTC	CASYHGYGYGYTF
TRBV29-1	NA	NA	TRBJ1-2	TGCAGCGTGAACAGGGATTTAGCCTATGGCTACACCTTC	CSVNRDLAYGYTF
TRBV15	NA	NA	TRBJ1-2	TGTGCCACCAGCAGAGGACGGGAAAACTATGGCTACACCTTC	CATSRGRENYGYTF
TRBV4-1	NA	NA	TRBJ1-2	TGCGCCAGCAGCCAGACGGAGAACTATGGCTACACCTTC	CASSQTENYGYTF
TRBV27	TRBD1	NA	TRBJ1-6	TGTGCCAGCACCTCAGAAGGACAGGGACGAGGCAATTCACCCCTCCACTTT	CASTSEGQGRGNSPLHF
TRBV28	NA	NA	TRBJ1-1	TGTGCCAGCAGACCCGAAACGGTGAACACTGAAGCTTTCTTT	CASRPETVNTEAFF